The TCR beta chain described here comes from a study of neoadjuvant anti-PD-1 for oral cavity cancer. A few counts support this clone. The repertoire was sequenced with immunoSEQ multiplex PCR; TCRdb's copy has only in-frame clones and lacks some. The sample contains under 15,000 clones, over 70% of which appear only once. Specified time point: after neoadjuvant nivolumab, at surgical resection. Cohort: HPV-negative, locally advanced oral cavity squamous cell carcinoma patients. Germline V gives CDR1 MDHEN, CDR2 SYDVKM. CDR3 length: 16 residues. Trimming took 5 bases from V and 4 from J; bases not matched to a gene: 9.

The sequencing used PBMCs, collected after nivolumab (anti-PD-1) treatment. This TCR derives from a person between 35 and 79 years old with oral cavity squamous cell carcinoma. V usage is TRBV28 and J usage is TRBJ1-4, with 8 bases that match TRBD1. The CDR3, as DNA: TGTGCCAGCAGTACTCTTACAGGGGGGGATAATGAAAAACTGTTTTTT. Protein product: CASSTLTGGDNEKLFF. The variable domain in full, completed from reference TRBV28 and TRBJ1-4, reads DVKVTQSSRYLVKRTGEKVFLECVQDMDHENMFWYRQDPGLGLRLIYFSYDVKMKEKGDIPEGYSVSREKKERFSLILESASTNQTSMYLCASSTLTGGDNEKLFFGSGTQLSVL.